What follows describes a single T cell receptor beta chain. The protocol was immunoSEQ multiplex PCR, while the TCRdb copy is restricted to in-frame clones and leaves out a portion. The table has about 1.1 million clones, roughly 77% seen once. This entry belongs to a study of shared clonotypes between healthy human individuals. This CDR3 is 16 amino acids long. CDR1 is SGDLS, CDR2 YYNGEE, per germline. Trimming stripped 8 bases from V and 2 bases from J, with 21 bases between. V usage is TRBV9 and J usage is TRBJ2-3; D unclear. Sequencing input: memory CD4+ T cells from PBMCs. The sample's subset: CD45RA-negative fraction. The receptor was isolated from a man aged 18 to 30 in good health. Some clones in this sample may be carry-over from other donors' samples. CDR3 sequence (DNA): TGTGCCAGTTCGCGGTCGGGTTCGGAATTCACAGATACGCAGTATTTT. Translation gives CASSRSGSEFTDTQYF.